This passage covers 12 T cell receptor beta chains from one sample sequenced in a study of CD8 T cells in ankylosing spondylitis. TCRdb used MiXCR to reprocess the 5' RACE reads, holding one entry per CDR3 protein. The table records around 150,000 distinct CDR3 sequences, 30% to 35% of them present only once. The sample taken for sequencing was synovial fluid, either unsorted or a sorted T cell fraction (not recorded which). The receptor set was obtained from a male donor with ankylosing spondylitis.

This clonotype has at least ten counts. The J gene is TRBJ1-1, the V gene TRBV5-5; tentatively, D is TRBD1 (6 bases). Germline V CDR1 and CDR2: SGHKS, YYEKEE (reference sequence). The ends were cut back, 0 bases at V and 3 bases at J, with 15 bases in the middle. There are 16 residues in the CDR3. CDR3 sequence reads: CASSLALNREYTEAFF. The CDR3 DNA follows: TGTGCCAGCAGCTTGGCTCTAAACAGGGAATACACTGAAGCTTTCTTT.

This clonotype was recorded many times. This sequence joins TRBV12-3 or TRBV12-4 and TRBJ2-1; no definite D call. The CDR3 consists of 15 residues. Trimming removed 6 bases from V and 4 bases from J, with 16 bases in between. The CDR3 spells CASSPTRTPYNEQFF. The CDR3 DNA sequence: TGTGCCAGCAGCCCTACGCGAACCCCTTACAATGAGCAGTTCTTC.

This clonotype showed up many times. The chain recombines TRBV12-3 or TRBV12-4 with TRBJ2-1; 8 bases are shared with TRBD2. The trim removed 4 bases at V and 4 bases at J, leaving 6 bases unmatched. CDR3 length: 15 residues. DNA of the CDR3: TGTGCCAGCAGTTCTCGGGAGGGGGGTTACAATGAGCAGTTCTTC. It translates to CASSSREGGYNEQFF.

The sample holds a few counts of this clonotype. The chain employs TRBV6-2 or TRBV6-3 and TRBJ2-7, with a possible D match to TRBD1 (5 bases). Germline lookup yields CDR1 MNHEY and CDR2 SVGEGT. The CDR3 is 14 residues long. V was cut by 3 bases and J by 5 bases, with 14 bases left in between. The CDR3 region has the DNA TGTGCCAGCAGTTATGGTCAGGGTATGAACGAGCAGTACTTC. It specifies CASSYGQGMNEQYF.

This clonotype was detected a few times. The chain links TRBV7-8 to TRBJ1-6, with 8 bases identical to TRBD1. The CDR3 runs to 16 residues. Per the germline V gene, CDR1 is SGHVS and CDR2 is FQNEAQ. J was trimmed by 3 bases and V by 4 bases; bases with no gene match: 5. The CDR3 sequence is CASSSRGQDYNSPLHF. The CDR3 DNA reads TGTGCCAGCAGCTCACGGGGACAGGACTATAATTCACCCCTCCACTTT.

This clonotype has more than one count but fewer than ten. The CDR3 spells CASSLATTLNTEAFF. CDR3 DNA sequence: TGTGCCAGCAGCTTAGCCACTACGCTGAACACTGAAGCTTTCTTT. This chain connects TRBV7-2 to TRBJ1-1, with D uncertain. The germline V and J ends were trimmed by 0 bases and 0 bases, with 8 bases remaining between them. Germline CDR1 is SGHTA and CDR2 is FQGNSA. This CDR3 has 15 amino acids.

The chain links TRBV5-1 to TRBJ2-2; TRBD1 might be the D (6 bases). Germline V gene data show CDR1 as SGHRS and CDR2 as YFSETQ. V shed 4 bases and J shed 8 bases, with 9 bases lying between them. The CDR3 totals 12 residues. The chain's CDR3 is CASSPTGGELFF. The CDR3 DNA reads as TGCGCCAGCAGCCCCACAGGGGGGGAGCTGTTTTTT.

The table lists this clonotype with many counts. The chain employs TRBV12-3 or TRBV12-4 and TRBJ1-3; D uncertain. Deletions cut 2 bases from V and 4 bases from J, with 3 bases between. This CDR3 spans 12 amino acids. The CDR3 region has the DNA TGTGCCAGCAGTTTACAAGGAAACACCATATATTTT. Translating it yields CASSLQGNTIYF.

This clonotype was picked up a small number of times. The chain has TRBV12-3 or TRBV12-4 and TRBJ1-6; TRBD1 might be the D (5 bases). Trimming pared 2 bases from V and 7 bases from J, leaving 9 bases between. This CDR3 is 14 amino acids long. CDR3 amino acids: CASSLLGENSPLHF. The CDR3 nucleotides are TGTGCCAGCAGTTTATTAGGGGAGAATTCACCCCTCCACTTT.

The V gene is TRBV5-1, the J gene TRBJ1-3, with 7 bases identical to TRBD1. The length of the CDR3 is 13 residues. Losses at the gene ends were 3 bases for V and 8 bases for J; bases not matched to a gene: 5. Germline CDR1 SGHRS, CDR2 YFSETQ. DNA for the CDR3: TGCGCCAGCAGCTACCGACAGGGAGACACCATATATTTT. This gives the protein CASSYRQGDTIYF.

This clonotype showed up many times. The V call is TRBV20-1, the J call TRBJ2-1; D gene uncertain. The length of the CDR3 is 14 residues. The germline V gene encodes CDR1 DFQATT and CDR2 SNEGSKA (reference sequence). Trimming removed 1 base at V and 4 bases at J, with 11 bases between. CDR3 nucleotide sequence: TGCAGTGCTAGAGTTGGACGGATTTACAATGAGCAGTTCTTC. Encoded protein: CSARVGRIYNEQFF.

The chain has TRBV11-2 and TRBJ2-3, with a possible D match to TRBD2 (6 bases). The ends were cut back, 4 bases at V and 0 bases at J, with 11 bases in the middle. Germline CDR1 is SGHAT and CDR2 is FQNNGV. The CDR3 contains 15 residues. The CDR3 DNA follows: TGTGCCAGCAGCTCCCCCGGGACTAGCACAGATACGCAGTATTTT. Its translation: CASSSPGTSTDTQYF.